These T cell receptor beta chains were read from a single sample in a study of shared clonotypes between healthy human individuals. Data came from immunoSEQ multiplex PCR; TCRdb stores just in-frame clones and leaves some out. Of about 2.1 million clones listed, approximately 92% are singletons. Sequences were obtained from naive CD8+ T cells from PBMCs. Receptors originate from a young man in good health. Some clones in this sample may be carry-over from other donors' samples. The CDR3 runs from the conserved cysteine through the conserved F or W. D genes are given only for firm matches. Clone size, where shown, is once, few, many, or a class for clones that have expanded.

size | J | V | D | CDR3 | DNA
- | TRBJ2-7 | TRBV4-3 | TRBD2 | CASSQEPSGVYEQYF | TGCGCCAGCAGCCAAGAGCCTAGCGGAGTCTACGAGCAGTACTTC
- | TRBJ2-1 | TRBV4-2 | - | CASSGNGEQFF | TGTGCCAGCAGTGGTAATGGTGAGCAGTTCTTC
once | TRBJ1-5 | TRBV11-2 | - | CASSLSSNQPQHF | TGTGCCAGCAGCCTTTCGAGCAATCAGCCCCAGCATTTT
- | TRBJ2-2 | TRBV5-4 | - | CASSTQAVTDTGELFF | TGTGCCAGCAGCACCCAAGCGGTTACCGACACCGGGGAGCTGTTTTTT
- | TRBJ2-1 | TRBV7-9 | TRBD2 | CASSLGLAGLNEQFF | TGTGCCAGCAGCTTAGGGCTAGCGGGACTCAATGAGCAGTTCTTC
- | TRBJ1-1 | TRBV11-2 | TRBD1 | CASSSGQGRVNTEAFF | TGTGCCAGCAGCTCCGGACAGGGGAGGGTGAACACTGAAGCTTTCTTT
- | TRBJ1-2 | TRBV11-2 | TRBD1 | CASSLLGGVYGYTF | TGTGCCAGCAGCTTATTAGGGGGCGTCTATGGCTACACCTTC
- | TRBJ2-3 | TRBV5-5 | - | CASSSRPADTQYF | TGTGCCAGCAGCTCAAGACCCGCAGATACGCAGTATTTT
- | TRBJ2-7 | TRBV13 | TRBD2 | CASSPGIAGGLREQYF | TGTGCCAGCAGCCCTGGAATAGCGGGAGGTCTACGCGAGCAGTACTTC
- | TRBJ1-1 | TRBV4-1 | - | CASSPLIDLNTEAFF | TGCGCCAGCAGCCCCCTGATTGACCTTAACACTGAAGCTTTCTTT
- | TRBJ1-5 | TRBV15 | - | CATSPRYYSNQPQHF | TGTGCCACCAGCCCCCGGTATTATAGCAATCAGCCCCAGCATTTT
- | TRBJ1-3 | TRBV7-8 | - | CASSFDGNTIYF | TGTGCCAGCAGCTTCGATGGAAACACCATATATTTT
few | TRBJ1-1 | TRBV9 | - | CASSADMNTEAFF | TGTGCCAGCAGCGCGGACATGAACACTGAAGCTTTCTTT
- | TRBJ1-1 | TRBV20-1 | - | CSARKGTEAFF | TGCAGTGCTAGAAAGGGTACTGAAGCTTTCTTT
- | TRBJ2-3 | TRBV7-9 | TRBD2 | CASSHRWGTSADTQYF | TGTGCCAGCAGCCATAGATGGGGGACTAGCGCGGATACGCAGTATTTT
once | TRBJ2-7 | TRBV2 | - | CASSGRGSSYEQYF | TGTGCCAGCAGTGGCCGAGGAAGCTCCTACGAGCAGTACTTC
few | TRBJ1-2 | TRBV5-1 | TRBD1 | CASSNGTGYGYTF | TGCGCCAGCAGCAACGGGACAGGGTATGGCTACACCTTC
- | TRBJ1-5 | TRBV6-5 | - | CASSWGQWQPQHF | TGTGCCAGCAGTTGGGGGCAATGGCAGCCCCAGCATTTT
- | TRBJ1-6 | TRBV27 | TRBD1 | CASRADRGNSPLHF | TGTGCCAGCAGGGCCGACAGGGGTAATTCACCCCTCCACTTT
- | TRBJ2-1 | TRBV10-1 | TRBD2 | CASSVGTSGFSTNEQFF | TGCGCCAGCAGTGTCGGGACTAGCGGTTTTTCCACCAATGAGCAGTTCTTC
few | TRBJ1-1 | TRBV4-1 | - | CATRDTGSAFF | TGCGCCACTCGGGACACTGGTTCAGCTTTCTTT
- | TRBJ1-2 | TRBV9 | - | CASGPSTNYGYTF | TGTGCCAGCGGCCCTTCCACCAACTATGGCTACACCTTC
- | TRBJ2-7 | TRBV29-1 | - | CSVEENSDWGYEQYF | TGCAGCGTTGAAGAGAACTCCGACTGGGGATACGAGCAGTACTTC
- | TRBJ1-1 | TRBV9 | - | CASSPRGPTEAFF | TGTGCCAGCAGTCCCAGGGGTCCCACTGAAGCTTTCTTT
- | TRBJ2-3 | TRBV27 | TRBD1 | CASRLGTDSTDTQYF | TGTGCCAGCAGGCTCGGGACAGATAGCACAGATACGCAGTATTTT
- | TRBJ1-4 | TRBV15 | - | CATSSGLGLTNEKLFF | TGTGCCACCAGCAGCGGCCTGGGGCTCACTAATGAAAAACTGTTTTTT
- | TRBJ2-7 | TRBV9 | TRBD2 | CASSVGSSGSYEQYF | TGTGCCAGCAGCGTAGGGTCTAGCGGGAGCTACGAGCAGTACTTC
- | TRBJ2-3 | TRBV9 | TRBD2 | CASSDLSGRDADTQYF | TGTGCCAGCAGCGACCTAAGCGGGAGGGACGCAGATACGCAGTATTTT
- | TRBJ1-2 | TRBV6-5 | - | CASSYGPLPYGYTF | TGTGCCAGCAGTTACGGTCCACTCCCTTATGGCTACACCTTC
- | TRBJ1-1 | TRBV5-3 | TRBD1 | CARSSWDRGNTEAFF | TGTGCCAGAAGCTCCTGGGACAGGGGGAACACTGAAGCTTTCTTT
- | TRBJ2-4 | TRBV27 | - | CASSPSRWGEGKNIQYF | TGTGCCAGCAGCCCCAGTCGGTGGGGGGAAGGCAAAAACATTCAGTACTTC
- | TRBJ2-5 | TRBV4-2 | TRBD2 | CASSQVPSGAQETQYF | TGTGCCAGCAGCCAAGTTCCTAGCGGGGCCCAAGAGACCCAGTACTTC
- | TRBJ1-3 | TRBV2 | TRBD1 | CASSEGIEGARNTIYF | TGTGCCAGCAGCGAGGGGATTGAGGGGGCCCGAAACACCATATATTTT
- | TRBJ2-5 | TRBV6-1 | - | CASSEESGAYPFQETQYF | TGTGCCAGCAGTGAAGAGTCAGGGGCCTACCCCTTCCAAGAGACCCAGTACTTC
- | TRBJ2-7 | TRBV11-2 | - | CASSLVGDYEQYF | TGTGCCAGCAGCTTAGTGGGAGACTACGAGCAGTACTTC
- | TRBJ2-5 | TRBV28 | - | CASSKRVGQETQYF | TGTGCCAGCAGTAAGCGGGTGGGGCAAGAGACCCAGTACTTC
- | TRBJ2-7 | TRBV5-1 | - | CASSGRGPDYEQYF | TGCGCCAGCAGTGGTAGAGGACCAGACTACGAGCAGTACTTC
- | TRBJ1-5 | TRBV6-5 | - | CASGLGVGNQPQHF | TGTGCCAGCGGGTTGGGGGTCGGCAATCAGCCCCAGCATTTT
once | TRBJ2-7 | TRBV5-6 | - | CASSEPSSEEQYF | TGTGCCAGCAGCGAACCGTCCTCGGAGGAGCAGTACTTC
- | TRBJ2-7 | TRBV2 | - | CARGNSYEQYF | TGTGCCAGGGGGAACAGCTACGAGCAGTACTTC
- | TRBJ2-7 | TRBV11-2 | - | CASSLTRTRNYEQYF | TGTGCCAGCAGCTTAACGAGGACCCGAAACTACGAGCAGTACTTC
- | TRBJ1-1 | TRBV7-3 | - | CASSFLGGTEAFF | TGTGCCAGCAGCTTTTTAGGGGGAACTGAAGCTTTCTTT
- | TRBJ1-3 | TRBV9 | - | CASSVSKGGHSGNTIYF | TGTGCCAGCAGCGTATCTAAGGGGGGACATTCTGGAAACACCATATATTTT
once | TRBJ2-7 | TRBV7-8 | - | CASSLPRGLKVYEQYF | TGTGCCAGCAGCTTACCCCGCGGACTAAAAGTCTACGAGCAGTACTTC